This T cell receptor beta chain comes out of a study of early T cells in non-severe SARS-CoV-2 infection. From the 5' RACE reads, TCRdb called clonotypes with MiXCR, one entry per CDR3 protein. Of about 26,000 distinct CDR3 sequences in the sample, approximately 5.1% are singletons; the top ten hold 3.5% to 4.5%. CDR3 length equals 12 residues. The V and J ends lost 6 bases and 2 bases respectively, with 4 bases between them. Looked up from germline, CDR1 is ENHRY and CDR2 is SYGVKD. There are many counts of this clonotype. The chain joins TRBV10-3 to TRBJ2-2; D unresolved. The sequenced sample consisted of whole blood. The TCR sequence derives from an adult who was a healthcare worker with PCR-confirmed SARS-CoV-2 infection or an uninfected control (not recorded which). The CDR3 region has the DNA TGTGCCATCAGAACTAACACCGGGGAGCTGTTTTTT. Protein: CAIRTNTGELFF.